Below are 5 T cell receptor beta chains sequenced from a single sample in a study of CD8 T cells in Susac syndrome. Random hexamers were used to reverse transcribe the RNA input (about 0.5 to 1 ug). TCRdb re-analysed the immunoSEQ multiplex PCR reads in MiXCR, keeping a single row per CDR3 protein. This table has 230,000 or so distinct CDR3 sequences, nearly 97% appearing once. Sequencing used CD4+ T cells from PBMCs. The receptors shown here come from a human donor with multiple sclerosis.

This rearrangement joins TRBV28 to TRBJ2-2, with D unresolved. The ends were cut back, 5 bases at V and 1 base at J, with 11 bases in the middle. Germline V gives CDR1 MDHEN, CDR2 SYDVKM. This CDR3 has 15 residues. In DNA form, the CDR3 reads TGTGCCAGCAGTCCCCCCGTTGTGAACACCGGGGAGCTGTTTTTT. This codes for CASSPPVVNTGELFF.

The V gene is TRBV9, the J gene TRBJ2-5; 9 nucleotides line up with TRBD2. The germline V gene has CDR1 SGDLS and CDR2 YYNGEE. V lost 3 bases, J lost 3 bases, and 3 bases stayed unmatched. The CDR3 extends over 14 amino acids. CDR3 nucleotides: TGTGCCAGCAGCGCTAGCGGGAAGAAAGAGACCCAGTACTTC. Translating it yields CASSASGKKETQYF.

This chain uses TRBV13 with TRBJ2-1; 8 nucleotides align to TRBD1. Germline V gene lookup returns CDR1 PRHDT and CDR2 FYEKMQ (reference sequence). CDR3 length: 16 residues. The trim removed 5 bases at V and 1 base at J, leaving 7 bases unmatched. Here the CDR3 reads CASSPAGQGSYNEQFF. CDR3 DNA: TGTGCCAGCAGCCCAGCCGGACAGGGTTCCTACAATGAGCAGTTCTTC.

V gene TRBV25-1 combines with J gene TRBJ1-1; D is uncertain. The CDR3 extends over 11 amino acids. V was trimmed by 8 bases and J by 9 bases, leaving 13 bases between them. Germline V lookup: CDR1 MGHDK, CDR2 SYGVNS. The CDR3 region has the DNA TGTGCCAGCGGCGGCCCCTTCCAAGCTTTCTTT. Its protein product is CASGGPFQAFF. The entire variable domain, with the rest obtained from reference TRBV25-1 and TRBJ1-1, is as follows: EADIYQTPRYLVIGTGKKITLECSQTMGHDKMYWYQQDPGMELHLIHYSYGVNSTEKGDLSSESTVSRIRTEHFPLTLESARPSHTSQYLCASGGPFQAFFGQGTRLTVV.

The chain uses TRBV30 and TRBJ2-7; TRBD2 matches at 11 bases. CDR1 and CDR2 (germline): GTSNPN, SVGIG (reference sequence). This CDR3 comprises 15 residues. V trimming: 0 bases; J trimming: 7 bases; junction bases outside the gene matches: 8. The CDR3 loop reads CAWSVTSGRLGEQYF. For the CDR3, the DNA is TGTGCCTGGAGTGTAACTAGCGGGAGATTGGGGGAGCAGTACTTC.